These 18 T cell receptor beta chains share one sample of origin, sequenced in a study of T cell responses to AZD1222 COVID-19 vaccine. Generated by immunoSEQ multiplex PCR, the TCRdb table keeps only in-frame clones and is missing some. Here the sample spans about 140,000 clones, 70% to 90% being singletons. The sequencing used peripheral blood, collected on day 0 of AZD1222 vaccination. These receptors were obtained from an adult in good health.

This chain joins TRBV7-2 and TRBJ2-3, with 14 bases matching TRBD2. With 5 bases clipped from V and 2 bases from J, the junction kept 9 bases outside the gene matches. Germline CDR1 is SGHTA and CDR2 is FQGNSA. The length of the CDR3 is 18 residues. The CDR3 region has the DNA TGTGCCAGCAGCCCGGGACTAGCGGGAGATGGGCACACAGATACGCAGTATTTT. Amino acids: CASSPGLAGDGHTDTQYF. Filled out from reference TRBV7-2 and TRBJ2-3, the complete variable domain reads GAGVSQSPSNKVTEKGKDVELRCDPISGHTALYWYRQSLGQGLEFLIYFQGNSAPDKSGLPSDRFSAERTGGSVSTLTIQRTQQEDSAVYLCASSPGLAGDGHTDTQYFGPGTRLTVL.

The chain couples TRBV5-1 to TRBJ2-1; D is perhaps TRBD2 (6 bases). The CDR3 loop spans 15 amino acids. Germline-derived CDR1 and CDR2 are SGHRS and YFSETQ. Trimming left V 6 bases short and J 1 base short, with 14 bases between. DNA of the CDR3: TGCGCCAGCACCACAGGCGGGAATTCCTACAATGAGCAGTTCTTC. This codes for CASTTGGNSYNEQFF.

The V call is TRBV7-2, the J call TRBJ2-3; no firm D call. The CDR3 totals 15 residues. V lost 0 bases to trimming and J lost 3 bases, with 10 bases between them. CDR1 is SGHTA, CDR2 FQGNSA, per germline. The CDR3 spells CASSLAARNTDTQYF. CDR3 DNA sequence: TGTGCCAGCAGCTTAGCCGCAAGAAATACAGATACGCAGTATTTT.

The chain has TRBV19 and TRBJ2-3; 12 nucleotides match TRBD2. Losses at the gene ends were 9 bases for V and 4 bases for J; bases not matched to a gene: 14. The CDR3 loop spans 17 amino acids. CDR1 is LNHDA, CDR2 SQIVND, per germline (reference sequence). In DNA form, the CDR3 reads TGTGCCAGCGGGCTAGCGGGAGGGTTTTCTCGCCCAGATACGCAGTATTTT. Its protein product is CASGLAGGFSRPDTQYF.

The CDR3 sequence is CASSPGGNQPQHF. CDR3 nucleotides: TGTGCCAGCAGCCCCGGAGGGAATCAGCCCCAGCATTTT. This sequence joins TRBV7-9 and TRBJ1-5, with D unclear. The CDR3 runs 13 residues. Germline values: CDR1 SEHNR, CDR2 FQNEAQ (reference sequence). V was shortened by 5 bases and J by 4 bases, with 9 bases between the two germline ends.

The V call is TRBV5-4, the J call TRBJ2-7; 11 nucleotides agree with TRBD2. V was pared by 3 bases and J by 3 bases, with 5 bases of the junction left unmatched. CDR3 size: 15 residues. Germline V gene sequence: CDR1 SGHNT, CDR2 YYREEE (reference sequence). The CDR3 spells CASSSATSGGYEQYF. CDR3 sequence (DNA): TGTGCCAGCAGCTCGGCAACTAGCGGGGGCTACGAGCAGTACTTC.

CDR3 in amino acids: CASSATGGNQPQHF. Here the CDR3 DNA reads TGTGCCAGCAGCGCGACAGGGGGCAATCAGCCCCAGCATTTT. This chain joins TRBV7-2 and TRBJ1-5; 8 bases line up with TRBD1. This CDR3 spans 14 amino acids. Germline assignment: CDR1 SGHTA and CDR2 FQGNSA. V was clipped by 5 bases and J by 2 bases; unmatched bases: 2.

The CDR3 DNA reads as TGTGCCAGCAGTTTAACGAGGCGCTCCTACGAGCAGTACTTC. Its protein product is CASSLTRRSYEQYF. V gene TRBV28 combines with J gene TRBJ2-7; unclear D gene. V was pared by 2 bases and J by 0 bases, with 8 bases between. This CDR3 region has 14 residues. Germline V gives CDR1 MDHEN, CDR2 SYDVKM.

V is TRBV6-2 or TRBV6-3 and J is TRBJ2-1, with 10 bases matching TRBD2. V trimming: 5 bases; J trimming: 0 bases; junction bases outside the gene matches: 13. Germline V CDR1 and CDR2: MNHEY, SVGEGT. The CDR3 sequence is 19 residues long. This chain's CDR3 is CASSAPLAGEWSSYNEQFF. The CDR3 bases are TGTGCCAGCAGTGCACCCCTAGCGGGAGAATGGAGCTCCTACAATGAGCAGTTCTTC.

The chain recombines TRBV4-3 with TRBJ2-7; 9 positions agree with TRBD1. Unmatched junction bases numbered 3, after V lost 4 bases and J lost 2 bases. CDR3 size: 14 residues. Germline assignment: CDR1 LGHNA and CDR2 YSLEER. The CDR3 DNA sequence: TGCGCCAGCAGCCCCGGGACAGGGACCTACGAGCAGTACTTC. It yields the protein CASSPGTGTYEQYF.

V is TRBV27 and J is TRBJ1-5, with D possibly being TRBD1 (6 bases). The V gene's germline CDR1 is MNHEY and CDR2 SMNVEV (reference sequence). The CDR3 is 14 residues long. The V end lost 4 bases, the J end lost 5 bases, and 12 bases lay between the germline ends. CDR3 loop: CASSSGARDQPQHF. The CDR3 nucleotides read TGTGCCAGCAGTTCAGGGGCCCGGGATCAGCCCCAGCATTTT.

V gene TRBV4-3 combines with J gene TRBJ1-4; D remains unclear. V was cut by 4 bases and J by 8 bases, with 20 bases left in between. Germline V lookup: CDR1 LGHNA, CDR2 YSLEER. This CDR3 has 16 residues. The CDR3, as DNA: TGCGCCAGCAGCCTGACGGTAAATTTCCAGGTGGAAAAACTGTTTTTT. Residues: CASSLTVNFQVEKLFF.

This chain connects TRBV7-9 to TRBJ1-3, with D possibly TRBD1 on 5 matching bases. CDR3 size: 14 residues. Germline V CDR1 and CDR2: SEHNR, FQNEAQ (reference sequence). Trimming took 2 bases from V and 2 from J, leaving 7 bases between them. CDR3 residues: CASSLIGAGNTIYF. The CDR3 DNA reads TGTGCCAGCAGCTTAATAGGGGCTGGAAACACCATATATTTT.

The V call is TRBV30, the J call TRBJ2-1, with 8 bases identical to TRBD2. V shed 0 bases and J 3 bases; nucleotides not matched to a gene: 4. The germline gives CDR1 GTSNPN, CDR2 SVGIG (reference sequence). This CDR3 contains 15 residues. The CDR3 coding sequence is TGTGCCTGGAGTGTCGGGGGGGGGCACTACAATGAGCAGTTCTTC. It specifies CAWSVGGGHYNEQFF.

Details on this clone: Other DNA sequences in the sample encode the same CDR3. The chain links TRBV30 to TRBJ1-1, with D unclear. Trimming took 1 base from V and 1 from J, leaving 4 bases between them. The CDR3 extends over 12 amino acids. The germline gives CDR1 GTSNPN, CDR2 SVGIG (reference sequence). This CDR3 is CAWSDGNTEAFF. The CDR3 nucleotides are TGTGCCTGGAGTGACGGGAACACTGAAGCTTTCTTT. Drawing the rest from reference TRBV30 and TRBJ1-1, the complete variable domain is SQTIHQWPATLVQPVGSPLSLECTVEGTSNPNLYWYRQAAGRGLQLLFYSVGIGQISSEVPQNLSASRPQDRQFILSSKKLLLSDSGFYLCAWSDGNTEAFFGQGTRLTVV.

This chain connects TRBV29-1 to TRBJ2-7; either TRBD1 or TRBD2 may supply D (5 bases each). Germline V gene lookup returns CDR1 SQVTM and CDR2 ANQGSEA. The CDR3 is 13 residues long. Trimming removed 5 bases at V and 4 bases at J, with 15 bases between. CDR3: CSVRADGAYEQYF. Written as DNA, the CDR3 is TGCAGCGTTAGAGCGGATGGGGCTTACGAGCAGTACTTC.

This clone showed up just once. The chain carries TRBV4-1 and TRBJ1-3, with a tentative D call TRBD1 (6 bases). Trimming took off 3 bases at V and 7 bases at J, with 19 bases between the two ends. CDR1 is MGHRA and CDR2 is YSYEKL in the germline V gene. This CDR3 contains 16 residues. The CDR3 DNA reads TGCGCCAGCAGCCAGGTTGATGAGGGGCAGGGGAACACCATATATTTT. Translating it yields CASSQVDEGQGNTIYF.

The chain combines TRBV24-1 with TRBJ2-2; maybe TRBD2 (5 bases). Germline V CDR1 and CDR2: KGHDR, SFDVKD. This CDR3 spans 14 amino acids. Trimming took off 4 bases at V and 3 bases at J, with 8 bases between the two ends. The chain's CDR3 is CATSDLADTGELFF. The CDR3 DNA follows: TGTGCCACCAGTGACCTAGCAGACACCGGGGAGCTGTTTTTT.